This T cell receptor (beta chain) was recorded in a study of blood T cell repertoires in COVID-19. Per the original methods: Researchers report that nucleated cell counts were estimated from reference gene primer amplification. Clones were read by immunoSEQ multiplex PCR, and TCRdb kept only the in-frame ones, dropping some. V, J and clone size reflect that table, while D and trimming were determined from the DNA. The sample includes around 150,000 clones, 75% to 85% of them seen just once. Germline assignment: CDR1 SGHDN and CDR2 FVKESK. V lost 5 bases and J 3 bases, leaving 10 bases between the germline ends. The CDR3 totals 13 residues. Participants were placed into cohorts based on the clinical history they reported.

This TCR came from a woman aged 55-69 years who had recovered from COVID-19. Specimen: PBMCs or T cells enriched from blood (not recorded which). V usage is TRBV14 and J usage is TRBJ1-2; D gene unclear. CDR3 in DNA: TGTGCCAGCAGCGCGCAGGCCTACTATGGCTACACCTTC. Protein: CASSAQAYYGYTF.